This T cell receptor (beta chain) is drawn from a study of blood T cell repertoires in COVID-19. Trimming at V came to 3 bases and at J to 3 bases, leaving 8 bases not matched to a gene. CDR1 and CDR2 from the germline V gene are SGDLS and YYNGEE. This CDR3 region has 16 residues. Sequenced by immunoSEQ multiplex PCR; TCRdb stores in-frame clones only, minus some. The table has around 230,000 clones, roughly nine tenths seen once. The sequenced sample was peripheral blood. This sequence originates from a middle-aged man with acute or convalescent COVID-19. The V and J genes are TRBV9 and TRBJ2-2; TRBD1 matches 7 bases. CDR3 DNA sequence: TGTGCCAGCAGCGAAAGACAGGGTTGGGACACCGGGGAGCTGTTTTTT. Translation: CASSERQGWDTGELFF.